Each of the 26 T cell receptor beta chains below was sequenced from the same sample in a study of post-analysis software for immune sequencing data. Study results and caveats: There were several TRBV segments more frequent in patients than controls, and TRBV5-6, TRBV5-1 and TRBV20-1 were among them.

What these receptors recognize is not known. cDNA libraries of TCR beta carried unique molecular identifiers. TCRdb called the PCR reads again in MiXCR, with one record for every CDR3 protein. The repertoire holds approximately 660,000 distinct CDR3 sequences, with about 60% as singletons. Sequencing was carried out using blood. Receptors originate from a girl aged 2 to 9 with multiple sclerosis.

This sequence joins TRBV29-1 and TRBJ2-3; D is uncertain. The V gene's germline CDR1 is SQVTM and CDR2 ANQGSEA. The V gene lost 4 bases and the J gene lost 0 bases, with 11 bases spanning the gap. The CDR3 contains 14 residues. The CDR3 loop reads CSVGKRLSTDTQYF. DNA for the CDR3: TGCAGCGTTGGTAAACGCCTTAGCACAGATACGCAGTATTTT.

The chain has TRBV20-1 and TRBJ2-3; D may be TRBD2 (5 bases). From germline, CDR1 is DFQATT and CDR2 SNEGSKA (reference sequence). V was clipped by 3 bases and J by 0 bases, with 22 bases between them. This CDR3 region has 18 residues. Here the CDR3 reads CSASGPLGLRISTDTQYF. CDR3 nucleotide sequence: TGCAGTGCTAGTGGGCCGCTCGGACTGAGAATAAGCACAGATACGCAGTATTTT.

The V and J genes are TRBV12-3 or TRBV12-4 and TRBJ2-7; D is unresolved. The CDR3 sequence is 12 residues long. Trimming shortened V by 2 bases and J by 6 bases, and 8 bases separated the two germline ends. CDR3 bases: TGTGCCAGCAGTTTATCCCCTCTCGAGCAGTACTTC. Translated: CASSLSPLEQYF.

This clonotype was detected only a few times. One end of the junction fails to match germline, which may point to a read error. CDR3 nucleotide sequence: TGTGTCAGCAGCTCCCCGGGGAGGGGTGGTGAGCAGTTCTTC. This gives the protein CVSSSPGRGGEQFF. The chain uses TRBV7-2 and TRBJ2-1; 7 positions agree with TRBD2. CDR1 is SGHTA and CDR2 is FQGNSA in the germline V gene. The CDR3 spans 14 residues.

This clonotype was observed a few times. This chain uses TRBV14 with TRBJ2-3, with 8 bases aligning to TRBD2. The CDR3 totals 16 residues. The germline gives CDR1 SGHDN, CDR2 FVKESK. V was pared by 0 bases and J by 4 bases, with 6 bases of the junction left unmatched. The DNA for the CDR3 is TGTGCCAGCAGCCAAGATCTGACTAGCGCGCCAGATACGCAGTATTTT. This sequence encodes CASSQDLTSAPDTQYF.

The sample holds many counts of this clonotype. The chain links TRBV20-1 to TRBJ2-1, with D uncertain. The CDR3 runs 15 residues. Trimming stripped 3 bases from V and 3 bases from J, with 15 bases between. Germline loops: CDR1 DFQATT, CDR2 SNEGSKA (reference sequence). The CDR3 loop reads CSASDSVGFYNEQFF. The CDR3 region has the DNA TGCAGTGCTAGCGATAGTGTCGGGTTCTACAATGAGCAGTTCTTC.

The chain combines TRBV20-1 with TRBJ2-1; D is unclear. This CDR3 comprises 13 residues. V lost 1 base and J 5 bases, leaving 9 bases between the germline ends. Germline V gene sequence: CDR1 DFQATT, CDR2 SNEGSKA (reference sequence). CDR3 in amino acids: CSARGTLNNEQFF. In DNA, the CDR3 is TGCAGTGCTAGAGGAACCCTTAACAATGAGCAGTTCTTC.

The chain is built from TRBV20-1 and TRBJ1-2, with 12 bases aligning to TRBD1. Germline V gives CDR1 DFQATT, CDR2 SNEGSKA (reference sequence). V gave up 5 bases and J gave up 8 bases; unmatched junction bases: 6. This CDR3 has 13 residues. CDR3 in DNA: TGCAGTGCTTCCGGGACAGGGGGCTCGGGCTACACCTTC. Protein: CSASGTGGSGYTF.

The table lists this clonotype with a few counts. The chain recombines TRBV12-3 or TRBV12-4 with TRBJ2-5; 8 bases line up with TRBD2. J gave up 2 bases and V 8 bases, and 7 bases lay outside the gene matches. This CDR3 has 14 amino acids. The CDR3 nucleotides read TGTGCCAGCGGCATGACTAGCGAGCAAGAGACCCAGTACTTC. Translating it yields CASGMTSEQETQYF.

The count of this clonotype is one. The CDR3 loop reads CASSLEADEQYF. In DNA form, the CDR3 reads TGTGCCAGCAGCTTAGAAGCGGACGAGCAGTACTTC. The chain is built from TRBV7-9 and TRBJ2-5, with D possibly TRBD2 on 5 matching bases. The J call could be wrong; TRBJ2-7 is a better fit for the DNA end. From germline, CDR1 is SEHNR and CDR2 FQNEAQ (reference sequence). This CDR3 contains 12 residues.

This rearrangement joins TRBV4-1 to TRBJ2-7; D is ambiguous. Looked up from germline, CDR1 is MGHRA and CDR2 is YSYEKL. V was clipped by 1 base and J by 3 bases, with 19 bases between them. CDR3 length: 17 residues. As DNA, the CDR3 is TGCGCCAGCAGCCAAGCAAGTACAGATTCACTTTTCTACGAGCAGTACTTC. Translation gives CASSQASTDSLFYEQYF.

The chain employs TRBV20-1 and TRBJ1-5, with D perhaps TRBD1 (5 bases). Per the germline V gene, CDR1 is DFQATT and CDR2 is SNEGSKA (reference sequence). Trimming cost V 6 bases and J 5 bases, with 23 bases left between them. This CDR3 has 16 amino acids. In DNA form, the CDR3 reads TGCAGTGCGAGCCGTACCTCCGGGGCCGGGCATCAGCCCCAGCATTTT. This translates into CSASRTSGAGHQPQHF.

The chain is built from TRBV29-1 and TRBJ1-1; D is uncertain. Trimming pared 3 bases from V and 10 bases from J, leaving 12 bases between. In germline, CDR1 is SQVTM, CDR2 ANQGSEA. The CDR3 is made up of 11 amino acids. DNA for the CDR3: TGCAGCGTTGACGCAGCCTGGGGAGCTTTCTTT. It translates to CSVDAAWGAFF.

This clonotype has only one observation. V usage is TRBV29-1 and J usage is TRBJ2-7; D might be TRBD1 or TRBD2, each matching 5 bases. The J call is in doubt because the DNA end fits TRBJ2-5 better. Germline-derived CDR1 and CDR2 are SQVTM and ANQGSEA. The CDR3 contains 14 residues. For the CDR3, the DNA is TGCAGCGTGGGCCCCCGGGACCGTGAAGAGACCCAGTACTTC. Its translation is CSVGPRDREETQYF.

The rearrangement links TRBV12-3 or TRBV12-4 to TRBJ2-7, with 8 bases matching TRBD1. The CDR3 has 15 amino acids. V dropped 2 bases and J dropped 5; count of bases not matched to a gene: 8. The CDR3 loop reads CASSLRRGQSDEQYF. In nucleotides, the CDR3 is TGTGCCAGCAGTTTACGCAGGGGGCAAAGTGACGAGCAGTACTTC.

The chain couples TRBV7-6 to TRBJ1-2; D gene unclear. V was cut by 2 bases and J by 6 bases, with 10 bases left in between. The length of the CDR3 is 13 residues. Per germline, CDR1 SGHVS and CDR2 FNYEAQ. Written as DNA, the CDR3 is TGTGCCAGCAGCTTAAGGCCGGAGAATGGCTACACCTTC. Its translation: CASSLRPENGYTF.

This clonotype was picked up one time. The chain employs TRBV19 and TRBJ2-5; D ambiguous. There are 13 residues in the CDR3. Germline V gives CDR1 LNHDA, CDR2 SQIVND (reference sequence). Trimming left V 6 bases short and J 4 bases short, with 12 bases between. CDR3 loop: CASSAMGLETQYF. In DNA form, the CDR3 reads TGTGCCAGTAGCGCTATGGGCTTAGAGACCCAGTACTTC.

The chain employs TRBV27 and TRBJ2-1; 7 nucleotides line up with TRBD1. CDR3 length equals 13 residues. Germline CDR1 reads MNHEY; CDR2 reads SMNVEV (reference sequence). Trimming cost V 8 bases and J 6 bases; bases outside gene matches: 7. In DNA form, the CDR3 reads TGTGCCAGCCAGACAGGGACACCCAATGAGCAGTTCTTC. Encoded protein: CASQTGTPNEQFF.

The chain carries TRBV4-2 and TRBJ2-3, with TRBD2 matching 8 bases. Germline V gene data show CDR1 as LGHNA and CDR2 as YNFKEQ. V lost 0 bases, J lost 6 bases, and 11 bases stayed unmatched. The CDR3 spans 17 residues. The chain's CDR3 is CASSQDQTSEDTDTQYF. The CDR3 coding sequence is TGTGCCAGCAGCCAAGACCAGACTAGCGAGGACACGGATACGCAGTATTTT.

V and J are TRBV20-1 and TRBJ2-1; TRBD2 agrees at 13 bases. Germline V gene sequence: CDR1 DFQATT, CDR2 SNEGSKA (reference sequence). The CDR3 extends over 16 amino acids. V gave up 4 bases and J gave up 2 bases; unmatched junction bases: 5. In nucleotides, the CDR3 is TGCAGTGCTACTAAGACTAGCGGGGGGCCCTACAATGAGCAGTTCTTC. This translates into CSATKTSGGPYNEQFF.

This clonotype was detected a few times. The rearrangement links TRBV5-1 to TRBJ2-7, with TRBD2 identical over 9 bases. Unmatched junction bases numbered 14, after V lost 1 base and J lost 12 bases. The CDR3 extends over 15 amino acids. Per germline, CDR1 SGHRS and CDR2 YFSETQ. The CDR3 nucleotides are TGCGCCAGCAGCTTGAAAGGGGATAGCGGGAGATCGACGTACTTC. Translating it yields CASSLKGDSGRSTYF.

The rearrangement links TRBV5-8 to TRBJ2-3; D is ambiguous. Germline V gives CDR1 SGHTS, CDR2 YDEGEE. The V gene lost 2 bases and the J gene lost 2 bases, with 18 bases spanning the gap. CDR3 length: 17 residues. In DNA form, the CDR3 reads TGTGCCAGCAGCTTCGGGCCCGGTAGAGGTCACACAGATACGCAGTATTTT. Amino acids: CASSFGPGRGHTDTQYF.

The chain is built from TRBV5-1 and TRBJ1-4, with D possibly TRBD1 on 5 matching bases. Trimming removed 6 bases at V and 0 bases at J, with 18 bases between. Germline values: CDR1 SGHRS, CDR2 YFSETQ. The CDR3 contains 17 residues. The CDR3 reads CASKRGPLQSTNEKLFF. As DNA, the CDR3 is TGCGCCAGCAAGAGGGGTCCCCTTCAGTCAACTAATGAAAAACTGTTTTTT. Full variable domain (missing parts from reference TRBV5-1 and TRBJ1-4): KAGVTQTPRYLIKTRGQQVTLSCSPISGHRSVSWYQQTPGQGLQFLFEYFSETQRNKGNFPGRFSGRQFSNSRSEMNVSTLELGDSALYLCASKRGPLQSTNEKLFFGSGTQLSVL.

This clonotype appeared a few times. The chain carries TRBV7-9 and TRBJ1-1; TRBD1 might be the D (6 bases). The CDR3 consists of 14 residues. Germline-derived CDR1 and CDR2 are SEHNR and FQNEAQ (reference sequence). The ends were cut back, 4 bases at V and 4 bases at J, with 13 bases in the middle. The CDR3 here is CASSSPSQGTEAFF. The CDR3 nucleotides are TGTGCCAGCAGCTCGCCGTCACAGGGCACTGAAGCTTTCTTT.

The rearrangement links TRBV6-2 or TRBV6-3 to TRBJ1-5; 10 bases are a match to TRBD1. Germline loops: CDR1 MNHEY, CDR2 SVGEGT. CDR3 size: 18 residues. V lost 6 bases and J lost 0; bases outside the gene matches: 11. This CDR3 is CASSARDRGSYSNQPQHF. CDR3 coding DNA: TGTGCCAGCAGCGCCCGGGACAGGGGCTCCTATAGCAATCAGCCCCAGCATTTT.

CDR3 DNA: TGCGCCAGCACAGAGGGACTAGCCCGACAAATAGCCAAAAACATTCAGTACTTC. Amino acids: CASTEGLARQIAKNIQYF. The chain uses TRBV4-1 and TRBJ2-4, with 9 bases that match TRBD2. The length of the CDR3 is 18 residues. CDR1 and CDR2 (germline): MGHRA, YSYEKL. Trimming removed 7 bases from V and 0 bases from J; junction bases left unmatched: 13.